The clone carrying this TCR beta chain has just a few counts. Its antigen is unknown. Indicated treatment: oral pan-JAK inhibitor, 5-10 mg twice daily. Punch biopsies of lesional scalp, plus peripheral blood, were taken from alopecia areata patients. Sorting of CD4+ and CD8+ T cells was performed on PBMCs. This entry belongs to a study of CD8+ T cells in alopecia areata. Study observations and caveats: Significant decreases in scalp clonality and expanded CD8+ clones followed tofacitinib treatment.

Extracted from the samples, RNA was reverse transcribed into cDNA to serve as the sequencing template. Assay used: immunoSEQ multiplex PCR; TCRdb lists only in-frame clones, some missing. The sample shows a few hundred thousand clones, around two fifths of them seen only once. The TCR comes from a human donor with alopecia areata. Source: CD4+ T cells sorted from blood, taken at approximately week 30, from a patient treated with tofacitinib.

CDR3 sequence: CASSPRSGASGANVLTF. The DNA of the CDR3 is TGTGCCAGCTCACCGCGGTCGGGGGCCTCTGGGGCCAACGTCCTGACTTTC. The chain joins TRBV18 to TRBJ2-6; D is perhaps TRBD1 or TRBD2 (6 bases each). V lost 3 bases, J lost 0 bases, and 12 bases lay in between. CDR3 length: 17 amino acids. Germline CDR1 KGHSH, CDR2 LQKENI. The whole variable domain, filled in from reference TRBV18 and TRBJ2-6, reads NAGVMQNPRHLVRRRGQEARLRCSPMKGHSHVYWYRQLPEEGLKFMVYLQKENIIDESGMPKERFSAEFPKEGPSILRIQQVVRGDSAAYFCASSPRSGASGANVLTFGAGSRLTVL.